This T cell receptor (beta chain) derives from a study of technical replicates of blood from a few donors. J gave up 1 base and V 0 bases, and 3 bases lay outside the gene matches. The CDR3 contains 16 residues. Germline values: CDR1 LGHNA, CDR2 YNFKEQ. Only in-frame clones appear in the TCRdb table, and some are missing; sequencing was by immunoSEQ multiplex PCR. The sample carries approximately 58,000 clones, 86% recorded once. The rearrangement links TRBV4-2 to TRBJ2-3; TRBD2 matches at 8 bases. Sequenced sample: PBMCs. This clonotype was obtained from a human donor in good health. Some clones in this sample may be carry-over from other donors' samples. The CDR3 sequence: CASSQDPAGGTDTQYF. CDR3 nucleotide sequence: TGTGCCAGCAGCCAAGATCCAGCGGGAGGCACAGATACGCAGTATTTT.